This is a list of T cell receptor beta chains from one sample in a study of T cell repertoires in cytomegalovirus infection. TCRdb analysed the reads with MiXCR anew, one entry per CDR3 protein. The sample includes around 190,000 distinct CDR3 sequences, 13% to 15% seen only once; the top ten take 25% to 30%. Sequencing was performed on PBMCs. Receptor source: a human donor in good health (CMV status not recorded). Some clones in this sample may be carry-over from other donors' samples. Both conserved end residues are trimmed from each CDR3. The D gene is left open where the match is weak.

v_gene	d_gene	j_gene	CDR3aa
TRBV7-6	TRBD1	TRBJ2-7	ASSPGTTGGGRSYEQY
TRBV20-1	TRBD2	TRBJ2-3	SAWGGSQTDTQY
TRBV7-6	TRBD2	TRBJ2-5	ASSRGAGREQETQY
TRBV29-1	.	TRBJ1-2	SVAGTGGYGYT
TRBV19	.	TRBJ2-1	ASSIGRGWNEQF
TRBV7-2	TRBD1	TRBJ2-5	ASVRGETQY
TRBV7-3	.	TRBJ1-1	ASSSGAGGTEAF
TRBV28	TRBD1	TRBJ1-1	ASSLYGQGATEAF
TRBV7-2	TRBD1	TRBJ1-2	ASSPRQGIDGYT
TRBV12-5	TRBD1	TRBJ2-1	ASGLGQGRYNEQF
TRBV7-2	.	TRBJ2-7	ASTPRGAGEQY
TRBV4-1	.	TRBJ2-5	ASSAPTGEQETQY
TRBV7-9	TRBD1	TRBJ2-3	ASSLSRQGPSTDTQY
TRBV29-1	.	TRBJ1-1	SVPEGGFDTEAF
TRBV7-9	TRBD1	TRBJ2-7	ASSSQETGGSAFYKQY
TRBV20-1	TRBD2	TRBJ2-1	SAPMTSGRRNPV
TRBV6-4	TRBD1	TRBJ1-6	ASSEDRGYSPLH
TRBV7-9	.	TRBJ2-5	ASSARTRHETQY
TRBV7-8	.	TRBJ1-2	ASSLNSQLVYGYT
TRBV6-6	.	TRBJ2-7	ASSPLTVSYEQY
TRBV7-9	.	TRBJ1-2	ASRFRQPRGCEIYYGYT
TRBV7-8	.	TRBJ2-1	ASSLARSSYNEQF
TRBV7-3	.	TRBJ2-1	ASSLKGGNEQF
TRBV7-9	.	TRBJ1-1	ASASQGMNRGTEAF
TRBV7-9	TRBD1	TRBJ2-7	ASSSRTGTGDIEQY
TRBV28	.	TRBJ1-1	ASRGTDIEAF
TRBV7-2	TRBD1	TRBJ1-1	ASSPDRGWATEAF
TRBV10-3	TRBD1	TRBJ1-5	AIRAGQDSNQPQH
TRBV28	.	TRBJ2-3	ASSYGTNLGDTQY
TRBV12-5	.	TRBJ1-5	ASVSGTAHNQPQH
TRBV7-9	TRBD1	TRBJ2-1	ASSLDAHGTGS
TRBV7-3	.	TRBJ1-1	ASSLNRGEAF
TRBV18	TRBD2	TRBJ2-1	ASSPFGLATYNEQF
TRBV6-2/TRBV6-3	TRBD2	TRBJ2-5	ASSYSAGLAGGSIRVTQY
TRBV29-1	.	TRBJ1-1	SVEGVRNTEAF
TRBV4-1	TRBD2	TRBJ2-1	ASSQGLAGPSSYNEQF
TRBV7-2	.	TRBJ2-7	ASSLAGEQY
TRBV20-1	.	TRBJ1-5	SARIGPWGNQPQH
TRBV14	.	TRBJ2-7	ASSPQGRGGYEQY
TRBV10-1	.	TRBJ1-1	ASSERGKNTEAF
TRBV6-2/TRBV6-3	TRBD1	TRBJ1-5	ASSRRDRDQPQH
TRBV12-3/TRBV12-4	.	TRBJ2-1	ASSSSGVEQF
TRBV7-2	.	TRBJ2-3	ASSFHPTDTQY
TRBV28	.	TRBJ1-4	ASSMARTNEKLF
TRBV7-2	.	TRBJ1-6	ASSLGPGVDSPLH
TRBV6-2/TRBV6-3	.	TRBJ1-1	ASAQRTEAF
TRBV7-9	.	TRBJ2-7	ASSLEGVGEQY
TRBV27	TRBD1	TRBJ2-4	ASSLVKTGFKNIQY